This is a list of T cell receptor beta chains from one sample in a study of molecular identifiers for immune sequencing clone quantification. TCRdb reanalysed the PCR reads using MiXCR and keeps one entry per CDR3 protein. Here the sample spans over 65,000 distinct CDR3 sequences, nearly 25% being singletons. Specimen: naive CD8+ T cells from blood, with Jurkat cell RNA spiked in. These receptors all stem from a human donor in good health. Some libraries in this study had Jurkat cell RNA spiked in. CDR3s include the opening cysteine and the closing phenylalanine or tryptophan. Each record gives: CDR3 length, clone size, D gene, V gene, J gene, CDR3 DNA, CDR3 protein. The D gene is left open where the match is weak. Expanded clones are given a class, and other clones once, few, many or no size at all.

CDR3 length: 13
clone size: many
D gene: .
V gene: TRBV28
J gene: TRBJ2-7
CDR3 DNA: TGTGCCAGCAGTTTGGGTCAGCCCTACGAGCAGTACTTC
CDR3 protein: CASSLGQPYEQYF

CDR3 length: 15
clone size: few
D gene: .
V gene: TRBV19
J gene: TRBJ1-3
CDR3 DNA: TGTGCCAGTAGTATAGCTGCACCCTCTGGAAACACCATATATTTT
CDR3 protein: CASSIAAPSGNTIYF

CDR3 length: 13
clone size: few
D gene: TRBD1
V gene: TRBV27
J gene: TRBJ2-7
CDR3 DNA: TGTGCCAGCAGAGACAGGGGGTATAACGAGCAGTACTTC
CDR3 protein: CASRDRGYNEQYF

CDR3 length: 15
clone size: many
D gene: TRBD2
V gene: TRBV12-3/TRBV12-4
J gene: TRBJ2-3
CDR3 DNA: TGTGCCAGCAGACCAGCGGGAGCCCCTCTAGATACGCAGTATTTT
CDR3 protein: CASRPAGAPLDTQYF

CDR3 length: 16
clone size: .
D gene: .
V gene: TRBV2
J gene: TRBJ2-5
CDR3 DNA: TGTGCCAGCGCCGAGGGGGCGGGGGTGTACCAAGAGCCCCAGTACTTC
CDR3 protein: CASAEGAGVYQEPQYF

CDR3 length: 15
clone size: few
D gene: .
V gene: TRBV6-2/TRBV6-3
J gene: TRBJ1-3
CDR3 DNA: TGTGCCAGCAGTTACTCCGAAGAGTCTGGAAACACCATATATTTT
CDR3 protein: CASSYSEESGNTIYF

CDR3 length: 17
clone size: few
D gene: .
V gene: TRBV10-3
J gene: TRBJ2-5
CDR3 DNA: TGTGCCATCAGTGATCCGCAGAGCGGAGGGTCCCAAGAGACCCAGTACTTC
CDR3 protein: CAISDPQSGGSQETQYF

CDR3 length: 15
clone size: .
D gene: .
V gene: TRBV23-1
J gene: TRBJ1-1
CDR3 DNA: TGCGTCAGCAGTCAATCGCAGGGGCATGGAACTGAAGCTTTCTTT
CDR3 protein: CVSSQSQGHGTEAFF

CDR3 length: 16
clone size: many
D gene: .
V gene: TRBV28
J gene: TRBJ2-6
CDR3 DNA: TGTGCCAGCAGTTTCGAGGCCTTCTCTGGGGCCAACGTCCTGACTTTC
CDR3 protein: CASSFEAFSGANVLTF

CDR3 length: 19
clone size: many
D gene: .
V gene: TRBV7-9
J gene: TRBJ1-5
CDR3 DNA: TGTGCCAGCAGCTTATCTGTTCTGGGGACAACCCATAGCAATCAGCCCCAGCATTTT
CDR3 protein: CASSLSVLGTTHSNQPQHF

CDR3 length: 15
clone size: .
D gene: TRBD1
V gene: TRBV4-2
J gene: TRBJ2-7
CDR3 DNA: TGTGCCAGCAGCCAAGAAACACAGGGGGCCTACGGGCAGTACTTC
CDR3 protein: CASSQETQGAYGQYF

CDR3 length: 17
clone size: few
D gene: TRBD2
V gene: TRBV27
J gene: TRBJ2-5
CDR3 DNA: TGTGCCAGCAGTTCCCCCGTGGCGGGGGGCCATCAAGAGACCCAGTACTTC
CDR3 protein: CASSSPVAGGHQETQYF

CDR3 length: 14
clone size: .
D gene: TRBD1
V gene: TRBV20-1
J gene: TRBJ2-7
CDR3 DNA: TGCAGTGCTAGTGATCTCGAGGGGGCTAACGAGCAGTACTTC
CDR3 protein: CSASDLEGANEQYF

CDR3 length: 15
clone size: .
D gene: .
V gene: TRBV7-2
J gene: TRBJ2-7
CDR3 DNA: TGTGCCAGCAGCCCCGTCAGGACGGTCTACTACGAGCAGTACTTC
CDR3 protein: CASSPVRTVYYEQYF

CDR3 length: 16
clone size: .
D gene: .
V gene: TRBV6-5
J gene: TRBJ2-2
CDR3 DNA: TGTGCCAGCAGTTACTCCACGACAGCCGTGGTCGGGGAGCTGTTTTTT
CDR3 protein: CASSYSTTAVVGELFF

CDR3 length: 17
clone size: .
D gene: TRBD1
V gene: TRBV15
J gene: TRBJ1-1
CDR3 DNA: TGTGCCACCAGCAGAGGGACAGGCGGGACCATGAACACTGAAGCTTTCTTT
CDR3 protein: CATSRGTGGTMNTEAFF

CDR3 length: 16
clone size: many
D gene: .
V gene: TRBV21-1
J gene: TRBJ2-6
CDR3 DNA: TGTGCCAGCAGCAAGGGACAGCGGATAAGGGCCAACGTCCTGACTTTC
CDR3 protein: CASSKGQRIRANVLTF

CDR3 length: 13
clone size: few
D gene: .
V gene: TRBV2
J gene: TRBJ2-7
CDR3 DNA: TGTGCCAGCGTCCGTCAGGGTTCCTACGAGCAGTACTTC
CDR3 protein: CASVRQGSYEQYF

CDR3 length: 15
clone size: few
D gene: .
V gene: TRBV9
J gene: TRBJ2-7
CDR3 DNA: TGTGCCAGCAGCGTAGCTGCCGCCCCGGTCCACGAGCAGTACTTC
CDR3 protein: CASSVAAAPVHEQYF

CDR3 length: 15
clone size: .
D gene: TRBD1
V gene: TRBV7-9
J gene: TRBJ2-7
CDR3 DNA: TGTGCCAGCAGCTTAGCGGGACAGGGTTACATCGAGCAGTACTTC
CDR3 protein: CASSLAGQGYIEQYF

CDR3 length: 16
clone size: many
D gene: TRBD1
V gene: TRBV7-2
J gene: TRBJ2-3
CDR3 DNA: TGTGCCAGCAGCTTTTTACAGGGGGTGAGCACAGATACGCAGTATTTT
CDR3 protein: CASSFLQGVSTDTQYF

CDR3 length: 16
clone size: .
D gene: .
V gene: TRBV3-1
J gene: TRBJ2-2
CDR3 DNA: TGTGCCAGCAGCCCCCCTTGGGATTCGATCACCGGGGAGCTGTTTTTT
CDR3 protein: CASSPPWDSITGELFF

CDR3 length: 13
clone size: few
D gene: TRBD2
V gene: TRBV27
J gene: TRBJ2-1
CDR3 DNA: TGTGCCAGCAGTTGGAGCGGGAGTGATGAGCAGTTCTTC
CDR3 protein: CASSWSGSDEQFF

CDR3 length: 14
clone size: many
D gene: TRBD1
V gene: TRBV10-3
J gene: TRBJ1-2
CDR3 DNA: TGTGCCATCAGTGAGGGGACAGGGGGCCATGGCTACACCTTC
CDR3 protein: CAISEGTGGHGYTF

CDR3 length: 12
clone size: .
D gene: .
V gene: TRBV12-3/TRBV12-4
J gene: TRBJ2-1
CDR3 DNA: TGTGCCGGCAGTTTCTGGAACATGGAGCAGTTCTTC
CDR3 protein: CAGSFWNMEQFF

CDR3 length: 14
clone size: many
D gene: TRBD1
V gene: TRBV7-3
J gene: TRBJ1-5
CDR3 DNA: TGTGCCAGCAGCTTAAGACAGGGGGAGAAGGCCCAGCATTTT
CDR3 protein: CASSLRQGEKAQHF

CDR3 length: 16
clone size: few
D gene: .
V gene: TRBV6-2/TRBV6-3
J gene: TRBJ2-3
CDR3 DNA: TGTGCCAGCAGTTATGGGCTAGGGCGTAGCACAGATACGCAGTATTTT
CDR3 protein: CASSYGLGRSTDTQYF

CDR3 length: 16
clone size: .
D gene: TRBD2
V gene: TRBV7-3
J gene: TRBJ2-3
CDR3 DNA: TGTGCCAGCAGCGGACTAGCGGGAGGGCGGGCAGATACGCAGTATTTT
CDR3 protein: CASSGLAGGRADTQYF

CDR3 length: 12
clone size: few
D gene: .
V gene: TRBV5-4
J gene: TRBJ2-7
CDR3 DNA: TGTGCCAGCACAGGAATGGGGAACGAGCAGTACTTC
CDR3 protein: CASTGMGNEQYF

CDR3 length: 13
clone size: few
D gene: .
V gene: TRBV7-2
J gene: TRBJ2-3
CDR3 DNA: TGTGCCAGCAGCGGGGACGGCACAGATACGCAGTATTTT
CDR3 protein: CASSGDGTDTQYF

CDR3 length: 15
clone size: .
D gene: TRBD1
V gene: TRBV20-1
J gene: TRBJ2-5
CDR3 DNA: TGCAGTGCTAGACACAGGGGGCTTAACCAAGAGACCCAGTACTTC
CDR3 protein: CSARHRGLNQETQYF

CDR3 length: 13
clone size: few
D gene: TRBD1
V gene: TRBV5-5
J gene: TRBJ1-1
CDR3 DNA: TGTGCCAGCAGCTCTCAGGGGGATACTGAAGCTTTCTTT
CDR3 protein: CASSSQGDTEAFF

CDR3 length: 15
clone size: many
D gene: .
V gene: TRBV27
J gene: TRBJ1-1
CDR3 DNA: TGTGCCAGCAGTTTATCTTTGACAGGGAACACTGAAGCTTTCTTT
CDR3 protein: CASSLSLTGNTEAFF

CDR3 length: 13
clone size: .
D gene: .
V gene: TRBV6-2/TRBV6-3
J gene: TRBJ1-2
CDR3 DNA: TGTGCCAGCAGTTACTCGAAGGGAGATGGCTACACCTTC
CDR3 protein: CASSYSKGDGYTF

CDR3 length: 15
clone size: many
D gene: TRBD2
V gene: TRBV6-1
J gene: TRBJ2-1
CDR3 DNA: TGTGCCAGCAGTGAAACAAGGACTAGCGGTAATGAGCAGTTCTTC
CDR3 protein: CASSETRTSGNEQFF

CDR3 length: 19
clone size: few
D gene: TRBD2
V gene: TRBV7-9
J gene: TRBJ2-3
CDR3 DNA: TGTGCCAGCAGCTCGGCAGACTTCGGACTAGCGGGCAGGGTGGATACGCAGTATTTT
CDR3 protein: CASSSADFGLAGRVDTQYF

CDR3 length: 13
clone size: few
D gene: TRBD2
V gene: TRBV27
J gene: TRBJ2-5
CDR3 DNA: TGTGCCAGCAGCGGACTAGCAGGCGAGACCCAGTACTTC
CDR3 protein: CASSGLAGETQYF

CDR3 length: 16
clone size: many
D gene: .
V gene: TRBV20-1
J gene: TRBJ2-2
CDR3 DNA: TGCAGTGCTAGCGTTCACCAGGGCCGGGACACCGGGGAGCTGTTTTTT
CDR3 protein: CSASVHQGRDTGELFF

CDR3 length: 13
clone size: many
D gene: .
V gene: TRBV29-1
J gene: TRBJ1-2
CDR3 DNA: TGCAGCGTTGAAGACTGGACAGCCTATGGCTACACCTTC
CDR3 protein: CSVEDWTAYGYTF

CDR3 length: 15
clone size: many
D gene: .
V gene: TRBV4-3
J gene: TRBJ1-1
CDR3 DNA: TGCGCCAGCAGCCAAGCTGCAGGGATGAACACTGAAGCTTTCTTT
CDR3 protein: CASSQAAGMNTEAFF

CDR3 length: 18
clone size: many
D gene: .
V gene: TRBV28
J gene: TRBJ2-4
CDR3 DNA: TGTGCCAGCCTCGGGGCAGGGCCGCCCCGGCTGGCCAAAAACATTCAGTACTTC
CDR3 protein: CASLGAGPPRLAKNIQYF

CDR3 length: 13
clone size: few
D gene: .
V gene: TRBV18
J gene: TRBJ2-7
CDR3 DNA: TGTGCCAGCTCACCACCCTTCGAGTACGAGCAGTACTTC
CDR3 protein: CASSPPFEYEQYF